This T cell receptor beta chain was obtained from a study of regulatory T cells in long-lasting Graves disease. The study's findings and limits: Newly diagnosed disease favored TRBV20-1 and TRBJ2-1 over persistent disease. Whereas new patients shared 870 or so public clonotypes, persistent patients shared more, at approximately 2,500.

The time point denotes: persistent/refractory GD, antithyroid drugs over 5 years with positive TRAb. RNA from PBMCs was the source of the TCR library. This clonotype came up a few times. Its antigen is unknown. Building of the TCR beta libraries involved iRepertoire HTBI primers and Arm-PCR of CDR3 regions. In the authors' workflow: Detected in the samples were about 60 TRBV and 12 to 15 TRBJ segments. TCRdb ran MiXCR on the multiplex PCR reads and lists one entry per CDR3 protein. The V and J calls were not made by the authors but by TCRdb's processing. The table shows approximately 470,000 distinct CDR3 sequences, with less than 25% occurring only once. The germline V gene encodes CDR1 MNHNS and CDR2 SASEGT. The CDR3 spans 12 residues. Trimming at V came to 6 bases and at J to 9 bases, leaving 6 bases not matched to a gene.

The genes are TRBV6-1 and TRBJ1-2, with 8 bases identical to TRBD1. The receptor was derived from a female donor with Graves disease. The sequences come from peripheral blood mononuclear cells (PBMCs), collected when the disease was refractory, from a patient treated with antithyroid drugs. The CDR3 bases are TGTGCCAGCAGGAGACAGGGGTTGAGCTACACCTTC. Protein sequence: CASRRQGLSYTF.